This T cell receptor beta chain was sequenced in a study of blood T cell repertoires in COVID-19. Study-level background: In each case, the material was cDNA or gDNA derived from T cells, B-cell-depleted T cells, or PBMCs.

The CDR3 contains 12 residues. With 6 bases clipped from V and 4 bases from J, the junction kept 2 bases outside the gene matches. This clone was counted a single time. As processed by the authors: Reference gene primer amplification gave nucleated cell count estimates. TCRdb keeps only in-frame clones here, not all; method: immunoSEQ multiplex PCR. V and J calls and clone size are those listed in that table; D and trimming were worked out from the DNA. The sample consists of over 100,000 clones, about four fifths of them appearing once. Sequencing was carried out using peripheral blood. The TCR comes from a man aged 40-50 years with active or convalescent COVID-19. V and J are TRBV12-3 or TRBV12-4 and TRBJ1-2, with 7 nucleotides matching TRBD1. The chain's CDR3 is CASRTGAYGYTF. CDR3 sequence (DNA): TGTGCCAGCAGAACAGGGGCCTATGGCTACACCTTC.